This record concerns one T cell receptor beta chain sequence. Its antigen target is currently unknown. No per-base quality is available; no much larger clone lies one base away. This was a case-control study nested in a cohort of healthcare workers in London, UK, who had nasopharyngeal swab PCR tests and blood samples taken every week. Between 23 and 31 March 2020, the week of the UK lockdown, healthcare workers were enrolled and then followed up weekly for as long as 16 weeks. Including cysteine and phenylalanine, the CDR3 has 15 amino acids. Solely the CDR3 DNA is kept, with 45 bases framed from the first base. At the junction V is shortened by 6 bases and J by 0 bases; bases outside the gene matches: 5. The germline V gene (reference sequence) supplies CDR1 MNHNY and CDR2 SVGAGI. The method was 5' RACE. Sequencing was performed on a NextSeq 500. In the TCR library protocol, unique molecular identifiers were attached to individual cDNA molecules to correct for PCR bias and sequencing error. Both TCR alpha and beta chains were sequenced, and tight co-correlation was observed between alpha and beta sequence abundances in each sample. The original pipeline was this. Decombinator V4 was used to perform V gene, J gene and CDR3 annotation of TCR sequences. TCRs were defined as expanded if a significant change between any two time points was detected under a Poisson model with p below 0.0001. TCR abundances were normalised to the total number of TCRs sequenced in each sample and reported as counts per million. MAIT TCRs were defined by TRAV1-2 paired with TRAJ12, TRAJ20 or TRAJ33, and iNKT TCRs by TRAV10 paired with TRAJ18. A search of VDJdb, accessed on 1 November 2021, was run for TCRs annotated to CMV, EBV and SARS-CoV-2, with TCRs annotated for multiple antigens excluded. TCRdb reran the public reads through fastp at Q25 and MiXCR, keeping productive beta chains. Identical CDR3 protein sequences are pooled into one entry, listed with their most common genes and DNA. These V and J calls derive from TCRdb rather than the authors' analysis. In all, the sample holds about 130,000 distinct CDR3 sequences, and 15% of those were seen once. The top ten hold around a fifth of the sample.

This record belongs to a study of early T cells in non-severe SARS-CoV-2 infection (dated by TCRdb to the early 2020s). At the level of the whole study: Because TCR sequencing was done on bulk RNA from unsorted whole blood, the alpha and beta chains could not be paired. Overall study results and their limits: VDJdb matching was skewed toward anti-spike CD8 responses and likely underestimated virus-specific expansions, missing private and CD4 specificities.

The source material was whole blood. The chain is encoded by TRBV6-6 joined to TRBJ1-5, and 7 junctional nucleotides match TRBD1. The origin of this receptor is an adult who was a healthcare worker with PCR-confirmed SARS-CoV-2 infection or an uninfected control (not recorded which). The sequenced DNA is TGTGCCAGCAGGTTACAGGGGTATAGCAATCAGCCCCAGCATTTT. This codes for CASRLQGYSNQPQHF.